This section outlines one TCR beta chain sequence together with its context. Its recognized antigen is unknown. No much larger clonotype is one base removed from it; base qualities were not supplied. Relative to germline, V is 6 bases shorter and J is 4 bases shorter, with 13 bases between their ends. The CDR3 runs 14 amino acids, cysteine and phenylalanine included. CDR3 DNA is the only sequence kept; it has 42 bases, read in frame from the first base. These data come from a study of blood T cells in healthy people across ages (dated by TCRdb to about 2015). The study in broad terms: Template switching captured roughly one uniquely barcoded TCR beta cDNA molecule per two T cells in model experiments. Using deep sequencing normalized with unique cDNA molecular identifiers, the study measured how TCR beta repertoire diversity changes with age. The donors were split into four age groups: young (average about 15 years), middle-aged (39), aged (approximately 60) and long-lived (over 80). To avoid experimental bias, donors of different ages were randomly spread across the sequencing lanes. Two additional independent replicas of 1 million unique cDNA reads from the same blood draw were analyzed for two donors (one aged 18 to 29 and one aged 80 or older). Study-wide conclusions, independent of this receptor: The CMV infection status of donors was not known, potentially confounding age-related changes in expanded clonotypes. Total diversity estimates from one million sequenced T cells were considered lower bounds and underestimates. The long-lived group showed more naive CD4+ T cells, fewer expanded clones and increased TCR diversity than the aged group, suggesting age selection. Observed TCR beta diversity per million T cells fell roughly linearly with age, and a significant reduction was already apparent by age around 40. The percentage of naive T cells measured by flow cytometry correlated strongly with observed TCR beta diversity. Bulk unsorted PBMC profiling prevented conclusive comparison of naive and antigen-experienced compartments.

The donors were roughly 39 Caucasian individuals from Russia, aged about 6 to 95 years, who were systemically healthy. About 9.8 milliliters of peripheral blood were drawn from each donor into EDTA-treated Vacutainer tubes. PBMCs were isolated by Ficoll-Paque density-gradient centrifugation, with at least 6.5 million obtained per sample. Total RNA, at least 6 micrograms per sample, was extracted from PBMCs with Trizol reagent. For every donor, flow cytometry on a PBMC aliquot measured the percentage of naive CD45RAhigh/CD27high T cells. Library method: 5' RACE. Data came from an Illumina HiSeq 2500. The second PCR ran for about 6 to 11 cycles and used a J-beta primer mix along with a sample-barcoded 5' primer. A template-switch 5' adaptor carrying 12 random nucleotides introduced a unique molecular identifier onto each TCR beta cDNA molecule. Each sample yielded at least 3 million CDR3-containing paired-end reads. The Mint cDNA synthesis kit, primed by a TRBC-specific oligonucleotide, was used to synthesize first-strand cDNA from all RNA. Following uracil-DNA glycosylase treatment, all cDNA underwent a first 18-cycle PCR with the universal primers M1SS and BC2_uni_R. From the authors' description of their analysis: For normalization, 1 million high-quality reads were randomly selected from each sample, with every read carrying a distinct molecular identifier. Reads with shared molecular identifiers were discarded instead of being binned into consensus sequences. MiTCR, run with a Q25 quality threshold and the strictest error-elimination algorithm, handled CDR3 identification, clonotype clustering and error correction. Lower-bound total TCR beta diversity was estimated with a nonparametric unseen species model using Euler transformation. In-frame beta chains were kept once TCRdb had trimmed the public reads at Q25 with fastp and called clones with MiXCR. Records with the same CDR3 protein are collapsed into one entry carrying the most frequent genes and DNA. Clone size and V and J calls follow TCRdb, not the original study. In this sample the table shows about 1.4 million distinct CDR3 sequences, 45% to 70% of which occur a single time. The ten largest account for 6.5% to 8% of the sample.

This chain joins TRBV12-3 or TRBV12-4 to TRBJ2-1, with the D gene call left open. This receptor was taken from a man between 18 and 35 years old in good health. The sample comprised blood. The DNA sequence is TGTGCCAGCAGGTCAACGGGTCTGTACAATGAGCAGTTCTTC. Protein translation: CASRSTGLYNEQFF.